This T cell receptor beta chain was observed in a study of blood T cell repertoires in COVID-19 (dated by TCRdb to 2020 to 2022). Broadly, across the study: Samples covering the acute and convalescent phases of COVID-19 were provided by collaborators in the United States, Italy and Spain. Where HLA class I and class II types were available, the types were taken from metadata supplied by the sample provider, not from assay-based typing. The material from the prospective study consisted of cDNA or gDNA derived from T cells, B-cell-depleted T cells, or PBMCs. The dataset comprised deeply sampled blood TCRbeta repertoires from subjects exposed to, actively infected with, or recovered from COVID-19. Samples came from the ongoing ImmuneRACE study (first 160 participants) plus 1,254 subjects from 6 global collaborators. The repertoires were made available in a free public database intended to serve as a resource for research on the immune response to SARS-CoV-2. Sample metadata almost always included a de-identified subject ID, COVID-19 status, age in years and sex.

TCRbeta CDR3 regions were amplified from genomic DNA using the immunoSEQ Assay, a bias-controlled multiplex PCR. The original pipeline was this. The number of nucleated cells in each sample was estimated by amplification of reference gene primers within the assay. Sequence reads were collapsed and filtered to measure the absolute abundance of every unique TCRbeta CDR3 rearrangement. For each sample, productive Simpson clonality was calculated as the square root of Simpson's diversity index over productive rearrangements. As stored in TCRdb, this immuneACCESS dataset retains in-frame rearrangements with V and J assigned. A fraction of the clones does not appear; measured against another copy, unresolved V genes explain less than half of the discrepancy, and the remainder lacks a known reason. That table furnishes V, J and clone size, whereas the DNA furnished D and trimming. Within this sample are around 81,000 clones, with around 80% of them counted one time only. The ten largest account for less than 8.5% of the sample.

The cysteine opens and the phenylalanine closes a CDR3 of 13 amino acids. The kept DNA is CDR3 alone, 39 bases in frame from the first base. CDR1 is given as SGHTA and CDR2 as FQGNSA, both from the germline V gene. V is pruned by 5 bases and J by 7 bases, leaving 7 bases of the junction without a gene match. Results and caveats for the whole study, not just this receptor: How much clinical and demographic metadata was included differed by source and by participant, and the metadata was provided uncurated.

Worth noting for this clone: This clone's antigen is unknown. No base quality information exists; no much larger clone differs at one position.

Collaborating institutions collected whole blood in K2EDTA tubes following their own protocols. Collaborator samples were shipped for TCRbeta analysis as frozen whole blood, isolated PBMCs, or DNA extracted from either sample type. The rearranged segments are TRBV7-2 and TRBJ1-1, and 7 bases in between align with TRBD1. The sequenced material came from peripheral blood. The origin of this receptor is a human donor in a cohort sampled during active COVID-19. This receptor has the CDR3 CASSRDRAGEAFF. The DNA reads TGTGCCAGCAGCCGAGACAGGGCGGGTGAAGCTTTCTTT.